The clone carrying this TCR beta chain has a count of ten or more. This specimen comes from a study of identical twins. TCRdb used MiXCR to reprocess the 5' RACE reads, holding one entry per CDR3 protein. The table lists approximately 670,000 distinct CDR3 sequences, 6.1% of them singletons. The CDR3 spans 17 residues. J was trimmed by 1 base and V by 2 bases; bases with no gene match: 11. Germline assignment: CDR1 SQVTM and CDR2 ANQGSEA. The clonotype comes from a man between 18 and 35 years old in good health. Sequenced: naive T cells sorted from blood. The chain links TRBV29-1 to TRBJ2-1; TRBD2 matches at 7 bases. CDR3 nucleotide sequence: TGCAGCGTTGAAAGTGTTAGCGGGTATAGTTCCTACAATGAGCAGTTCTTC. It specifies CSVESVSGYSSYNEQFF.